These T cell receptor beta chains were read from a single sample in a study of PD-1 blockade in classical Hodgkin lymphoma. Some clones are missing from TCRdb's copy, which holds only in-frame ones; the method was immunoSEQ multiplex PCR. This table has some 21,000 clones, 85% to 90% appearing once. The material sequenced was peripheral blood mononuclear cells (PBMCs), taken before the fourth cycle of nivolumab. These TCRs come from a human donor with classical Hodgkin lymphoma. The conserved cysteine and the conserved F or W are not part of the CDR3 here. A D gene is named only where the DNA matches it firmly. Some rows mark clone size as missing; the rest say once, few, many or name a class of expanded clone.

CDR3: ASSIGGSMNTEAF
J: TRBJ1-1
length: 13
size: -
D: -
V: TRBV19

CDR3: ATQGSQETQY
J: TRBJ2-5
length: 10
size: -
D: -
V: TRBV2

CDR3: ASSPRPTLTQPQH
J: TRBJ1-5
length: 13
size: -
D: -
V: TRBV18

CDR3: AWSSGTDTQY
J: TRBJ2-3
length: 10
size: -
D: -
V: TRBV30

CDR3: ASSPGTGFYNEQF
J: TRBJ2-1
length: 13
size: -
D: TRBD1
V: TRBV27

CDR3: ASSQGETVSSYEQY
J: TRBJ2-7
length: 14
size: once
D: -
V: TRBV4-1

CDR3: SARDTGELF
J: TRBJ2-2
length: 9
size: -
D: -
V: TRBV29-1

CDR3: ASSLEPDWANEKLF
J: TRBJ1-4
length: 14
size: -
D: -
V: TRBV7-9

CDR3: ASSIPAGLAGVDTQY
J: TRBJ2-3
length: 15
size: -
D: TRBD2
V: TRBV19

CDR3: ASSPSGVTDTQY
J: TRBJ2-3
length: 12
size: once
D: TRBD2
V: TRBV7-2

CDR3: ASSYSISNQPQH
J: TRBJ1-5
length: 12
size: -
D: -
V: TRBV6-5

CDR3: ASSFTGAEAF
J: TRBJ1-1
length: 10
size: -
D: TRBD1
V: TRBV7-9

CDR3: ASHPRGQSYNTGELF
J: TRBJ2-2
length: 15
size: -
D: TRBD1
V: TRBV7-2

CDR3: ASSQDLGHGNTIY
J: TRBJ1-3
length: 13
size: -
D: -
V: TRBV4-1

CDR3: ASSPNRATNEKLF
J: TRBJ1-4
length: 13
size: once
D: -
V: TRBV7-2

CDR3: ASSELGGGGAEQY
J: TRBJ2-7
length: 13
size: -
D: -
V: TRBV2

CDR3: ASSSQMSSGANVLT
J: TRBJ2-6
length: 14
size: few
D: -
V: TRBV7-2

CDR3: ASSPDRGNYNEQF
J: TRBJ2-1
length: 13
size: -
D: TRBD1
V: TRBV28

CDR3: AIQLQYKPGDAYGYT
J: TRBJ1-2
length: 15
size: -
D: -
V: TRBV28

CDR3: ASSGSTDTQY
J: TRBJ2-3
length: 10
size: -
D: TRBD2
V: TRBV6-5

CDR3: ASSSTGHLQH
J: TRBJ1-5
length: 10
size: -
D: -
V: TRBV7-2

CDR3: ASSQDANYEQY
J: TRBJ2-7
length: 11
size: once
D: -
V: TRBV4-1

CDR3: ASSSPLGVRETQY
J: TRBJ2-5
length: 13
size: -
D: -
V: TRBV7-9

CDR3: ASSLSQRSEAF
J: TRBJ1-1
length: 11
size: -
D: -
V: TRBV5-6

CDR3: ASSFTDTQY
J: TRBJ2-3
length: 9
size: -
D: -
V: TRBV7-6

CDR3: ASSTPLGLGDTDTQY
J: TRBJ2-3
length: 15
size: -
D: TRBD2
V: TRBV28

CDR3: SVEGGYVYEQY
J: TRBJ2-7
length: 11
size: -
D: -
V: TRBV29-1

CDR3: SVEGQGYIPQETQY
J: TRBJ2-5
length: 14
size: -
D: -
V: TRBV29-1

CDR3: ASGLDHFRGAGSGANVLT
J: TRBJ2-6
length: 18
size: -
D: -
V: TRBV12-5

CDR3: ASSLRDRHNSPLH
J: TRBJ1-6
length: 13
size: -
D: TRBD1
V: TRBV5-1

CDR3: ASSDLAGGQETQY
J: TRBJ2-5
length: 13
size: few
D: TRBD2
V: TRBV7-9

CDR3: ASSVELTDTDTQY
J: TRBJ2-3
length: 13
size: -
D: -
V: TRBV18

CDR3: ASSRDSSNTGELF
J: TRBJ2-2
length: 13
size: -
D: TRBD1
V: TRBV2

CDR3: ASSGQGAEAF
J: TRBJ1-1
length: 10
size: -
D: TRBD1
V: TRBV28

CDR3: SVNRGTEAF
J: TRBJ1-1
length: 9
size: -
D: -
V: TRBV20-1

CDR3: ASSYSSGNGYT
J: TRBJ1-2
length: 11
size: few
D: -
V: TRBV6-6

CDR3: AWSVRHLSGNTIY
J: TRBJ1-3
length: 13
size: -
D: -
V: TRBV30

CDR3: ASSLSSSLSQF
J: TRBJ2-1
length: 11
size: -
D: -
V: TRBV27

CDR3: ASSLAVSSYTGELF
J: TRBJ2-2
length: 14
size: few
D: -
V: TRBV7-3

CDR3: ASRMRGGQY
J: TRBJ2-3
length: 9
size: few
D: -
V: TRBV28

CDR3: ASSQDQGHGNTIY
J: TRBJ1-3
length: 13
size: -
D: -
V: TRBV4-1

CDR3: ASQRNPWTGTNTEAF
J: TRBJ1-1
length: 15
size: -
D: TRBD1
V: TRBV7-9

CDR3: ASSLTQGPYDYGYT
J: TRBJ1-2
length: 14
size: -
D: -
V: TRBV5-4

CDR3: ATSRGGRSYEQY
J: TRBJ2-7
length: 12
size: -
D: -
V: TRBV15

CDR3: ASSDGTGVWEKLF
J: TRBJ1-4
length: 13
size: -
D: TRBD1
V: TRBV9

CDR3: ATQRSSGEETQY
J: TRBJ2-5
length: 12
size: -
D: -
V: TRBV5-1

CDR3: ATSREVLQGTSSYNEQF
J: TRBJ2-1
length: 17
size: -
D: -
V: TRBV15

CDR3: AWSGGNQPQH
J: TRBJ1-5
length: 10
size: -
D: -
V: TRBV30

CDR3: ASSQDPVGSSGNTIY
J: TRBJ1-3
length: 15
size: -
D: -
V: TRBV4-3

CDR3: ASGLVIRDPHIY
J: TRBJ1-3
length: 12
size: -
D: -
V: TRBV12-5